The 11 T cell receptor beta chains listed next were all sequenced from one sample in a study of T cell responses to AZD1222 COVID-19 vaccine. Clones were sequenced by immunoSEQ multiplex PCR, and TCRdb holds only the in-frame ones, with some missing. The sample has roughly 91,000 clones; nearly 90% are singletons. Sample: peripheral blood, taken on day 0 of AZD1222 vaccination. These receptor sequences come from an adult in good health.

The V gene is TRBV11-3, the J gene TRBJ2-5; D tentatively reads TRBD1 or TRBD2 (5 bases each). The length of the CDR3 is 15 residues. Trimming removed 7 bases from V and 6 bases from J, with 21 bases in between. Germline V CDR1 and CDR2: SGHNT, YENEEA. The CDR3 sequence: CASIARPHGAKTQYF. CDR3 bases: TGTGCCAGCATCGCCAGGCCCCACGGGGCGAAGACCCAGTACTTC.

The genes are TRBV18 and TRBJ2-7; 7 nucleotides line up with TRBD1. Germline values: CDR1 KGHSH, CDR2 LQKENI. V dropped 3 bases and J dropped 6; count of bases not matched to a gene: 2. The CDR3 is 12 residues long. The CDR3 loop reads CASSPDRAEQYV. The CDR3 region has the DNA TGTGCCAGCTCACCCGACAGGGCCGAGCAGTACGTC.

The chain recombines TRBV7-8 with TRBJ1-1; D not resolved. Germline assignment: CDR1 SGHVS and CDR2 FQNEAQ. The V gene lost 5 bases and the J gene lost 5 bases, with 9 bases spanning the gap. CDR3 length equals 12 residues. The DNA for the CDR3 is TGTGCCAGCAGCCTGAGTTGGACTGAAGCTTTCTTT. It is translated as CASSLSWTEAFF.

Written as DNA, the CDR3 is TGTGCCACCAGTGGGGGGGGAAACACAGATACGCAGTATTTT. Translation: CATSGGGNTDTQYF. The chain carries TRBV15 and TRBJ2-3; 7 bases map to TRBD2. The germline V gene has CDR1 LNHNV and CDR2 YYDKDF (reference sequence). With 6 bases clipped from V and 2 bases from J, the junction kept 5 bases outside the gene matches. This CDR3 is built from 14 residues.

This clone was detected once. CDR3 nucleotide sequence: TGTGCCAGCAGTGAAGCGAGGGGGACAGGATTCATGAACACTGAAGCTTTCTTT. Protein product: CASSEARGTGFMNTEAFF. The chain carries TRBV6-1 and TRBJ1-1; 8 bases map to TRBD1. V shed 0 bases and J 0 bases; nucleotides not matched to a gene: 9. CDR1 is MNHNS and CDR2 is SASEGT in the germline V gene. The CDR3 consists of 18 residues.

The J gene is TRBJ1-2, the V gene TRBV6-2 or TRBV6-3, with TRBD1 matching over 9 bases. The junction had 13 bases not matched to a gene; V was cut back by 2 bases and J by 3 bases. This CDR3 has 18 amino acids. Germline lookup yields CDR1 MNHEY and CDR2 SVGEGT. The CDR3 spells CASSYNGQGNTEDYGYTF. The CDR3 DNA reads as TGTGCCAGCAGTTACAATGGACAGGGGAATACTGAAGACTATGGCTACACCTTC.

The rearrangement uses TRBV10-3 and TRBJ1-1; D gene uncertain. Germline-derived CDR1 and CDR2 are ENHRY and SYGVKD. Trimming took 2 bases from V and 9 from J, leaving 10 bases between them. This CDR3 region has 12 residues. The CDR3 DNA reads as TGTGCCATCAGTGAGCCAGGCGGGAAAGCTTTCTTT. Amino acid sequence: CAISEPGGKAFF.

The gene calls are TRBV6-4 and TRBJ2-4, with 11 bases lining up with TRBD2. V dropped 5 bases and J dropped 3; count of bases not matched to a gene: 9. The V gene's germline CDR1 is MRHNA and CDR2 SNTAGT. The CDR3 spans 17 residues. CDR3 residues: CASSNLAGGPGKNIQYF. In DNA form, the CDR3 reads TGTGCCAGCAGTAACTTAGCGGGAGGGCCAGGCAAAAACATTCAGTACTTC.

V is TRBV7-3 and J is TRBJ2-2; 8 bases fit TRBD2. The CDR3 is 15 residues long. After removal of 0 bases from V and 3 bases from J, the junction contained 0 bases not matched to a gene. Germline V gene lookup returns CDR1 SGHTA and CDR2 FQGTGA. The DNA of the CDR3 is TGTGCCAGCAGCTTAACACTAGCGGACACCGGGGAGCTGTTTTTT. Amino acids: CASSLTLADTGELFF.

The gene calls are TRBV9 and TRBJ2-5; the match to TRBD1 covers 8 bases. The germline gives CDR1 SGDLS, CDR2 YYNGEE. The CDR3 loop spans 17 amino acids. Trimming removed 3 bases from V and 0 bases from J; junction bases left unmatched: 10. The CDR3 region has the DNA TGTGCCAGCAGCGCACCGGTGGGACAGGTCTACCAAGAGACCCAGTACTTC. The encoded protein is CASSAPVGQVYQETQYF. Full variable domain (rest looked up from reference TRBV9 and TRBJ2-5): DSGVTQTPKHLITATGQRVTLRCSPRSGDLSVYWYQQSLDQGLQFLIQYYNGEERAKGNILERFSAQQFPDLHSELNLSSLELGDSALYFCASSAPVGQVYQETQYFGPGTRLLVL.

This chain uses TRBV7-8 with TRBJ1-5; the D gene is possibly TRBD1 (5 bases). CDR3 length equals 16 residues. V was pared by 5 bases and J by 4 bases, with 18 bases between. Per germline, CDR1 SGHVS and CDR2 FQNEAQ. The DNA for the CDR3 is TGTGCCAGCAGCCCAAGGGGCCAAGGGGATAATCAGCCCCAGCATTTT. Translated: CASSPRGQGDNQPQHF.